This T cell receptor beta chain comes out of a study of vaccination and CD4 T cells after COVID-19. Study-level background: Some control cultures received a CEFX pool, which served as the positive control. Others received an HIV-1 Nef pool or no peptide. Study results and caveats: Looking at convalescent patients, a median about 90% of reactive clones were present only post-vaccination. Looking at convalescent patients, 304 of their 307 vaccine-specific clones were spike mono-reactive.

Oncomine TCR Beta short-read sequencing was applied to DNA from cultured CD4+ T cells. DNA came from CD4+ T cells after culture. TCRdb reprocessed the PCR reads via MiXCR and lists one record per CDR3 protein. The sample has 20,000 to 25,000 distinct CDR3 sequences, roughly 34% seen once. Treatment given: approximately nine-day PBMC culture with coronavirus spike peptide pools or control peptides (ViraFEST assay). For this clonotype: What it binds is unknown.

Germline V gives CDR1 MDHEN, CDR2 SYDVKM. V was clipped by 3 bases and J by 10 bases, with 10 bases between them. This CDR3 is built from 12 residues. The sample here was CD4+ T cells from blood, cultured in vitro, taken before SARS-CoV-2 vaccination. The chain combines TRBV28 with TRBJ2-1; D might be TRBD2 (5 bases). The receptor was derived from a human donor who had recovered from COVID-19. The CDR3 DNA follows: TGTGCCAGCAGTTTGAACGCGGGCGAGCAGTTCTTC. This translates into CASSLNAGEQFF. The full variable domain, rest sourced from reference TRBV28 and TRBJ2-1, is DVKVTQSSRYLVKRTGEKVFLECVQDMDHENMFWYRQDPGLGLRLIYFSYDVKMKEKGDIPEGYSVSREKKERFSLILESASTNQTSMYLCASSLNAGEQFFGPGTRLTVL.